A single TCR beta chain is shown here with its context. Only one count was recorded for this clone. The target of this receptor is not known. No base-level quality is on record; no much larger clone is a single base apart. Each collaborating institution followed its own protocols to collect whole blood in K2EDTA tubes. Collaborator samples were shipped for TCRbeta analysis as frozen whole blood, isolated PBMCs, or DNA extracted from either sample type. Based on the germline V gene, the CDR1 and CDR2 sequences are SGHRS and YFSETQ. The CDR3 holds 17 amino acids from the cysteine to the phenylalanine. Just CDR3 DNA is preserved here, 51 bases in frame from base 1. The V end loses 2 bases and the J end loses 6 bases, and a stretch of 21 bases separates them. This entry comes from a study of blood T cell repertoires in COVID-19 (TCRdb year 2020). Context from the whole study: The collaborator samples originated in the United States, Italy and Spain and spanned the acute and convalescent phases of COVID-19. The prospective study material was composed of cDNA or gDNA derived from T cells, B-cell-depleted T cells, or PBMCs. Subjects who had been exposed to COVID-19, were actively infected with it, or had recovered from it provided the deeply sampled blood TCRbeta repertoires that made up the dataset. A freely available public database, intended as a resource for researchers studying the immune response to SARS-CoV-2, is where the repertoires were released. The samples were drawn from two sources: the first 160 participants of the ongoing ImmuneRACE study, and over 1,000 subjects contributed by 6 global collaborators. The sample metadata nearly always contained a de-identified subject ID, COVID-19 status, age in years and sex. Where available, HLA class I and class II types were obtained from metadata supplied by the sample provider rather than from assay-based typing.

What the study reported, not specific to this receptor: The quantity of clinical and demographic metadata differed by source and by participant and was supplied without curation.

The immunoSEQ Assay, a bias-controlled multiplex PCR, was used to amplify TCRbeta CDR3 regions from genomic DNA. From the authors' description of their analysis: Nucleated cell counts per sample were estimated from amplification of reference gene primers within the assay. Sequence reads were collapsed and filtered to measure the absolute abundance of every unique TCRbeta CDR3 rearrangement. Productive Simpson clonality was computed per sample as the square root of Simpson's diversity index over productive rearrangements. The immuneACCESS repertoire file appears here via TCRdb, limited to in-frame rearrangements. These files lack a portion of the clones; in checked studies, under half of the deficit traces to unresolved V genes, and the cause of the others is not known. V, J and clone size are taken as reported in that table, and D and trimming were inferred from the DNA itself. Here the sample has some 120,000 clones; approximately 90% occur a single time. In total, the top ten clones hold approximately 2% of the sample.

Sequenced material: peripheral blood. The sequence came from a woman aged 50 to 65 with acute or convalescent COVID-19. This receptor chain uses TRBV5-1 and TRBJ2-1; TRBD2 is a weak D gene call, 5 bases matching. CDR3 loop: CASSFGLQLQAGNEQFF. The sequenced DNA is TGCGCCAGCAGCTTCGGGCTCCAGCTCCAGGCGGGCAATGAGCAGTTCTTC.